This TCR beta chain is drawn from a study of T cells in Graves' hyperthyroidism and ophthalmopathy. Whole-study context: Peripheral blood was collected at initial diagnosis, before any treatment. Study observations and caveats: Ophthalmopathy onset followed model prediction by a median approximately 7 months. A 13 V-J signature model discriminated ophthalmopathy versus stable hyperthyroidism.

Exclusion of patients followed from uncontrolled infection, other autoimmune disease, pregnancy or lactation. TCR beta CDR3 regions were amplified from RNA transcripts. First-round RT-PCR with HTBI primers amplified the TCR CDR3 region. TCRdb fed the multiplex PCR reads into MiXCR, producing one record per CDR3 protein. The sample shows hundreds of thousands of distinct CDR3 sequences, roughly 14% of them seen only once. This clonotype was seen many times. As yet, its antigen is unknown. The germline CDR1 and CDR2 sequences are SGDLS and YYNGEE. V was cut by 3 bases and J by 6 bases, with 13 bases left in between. The CDR3 runs 13 residues.

Input material: blood. This clonotype was sampled from a man aged 18 to 30 with Graves' ophthalmopathy. The genes are TRBV9 and TRBJ2-7; perhaps TRBD2 as D (6 bases). CDR3 DNA sequence: TGTGCCAGCAGCGCCAGACTAGGTTTCGAGCAGTACTTC. Its protein is CASSARLGFEQYF.